The following is a T cell receptor (beta chain) sequence with its context. Its antigen is currently unknown. A single record per CDR3 protein comes from TCRdb applying MiXCR to the multiplex PCR reads. The table includes 140,000 or so distinct CDR3 sequences, approximately 30% detected once. The sample belongs to a study of breast tumors, draining lymph nodes, adjacent tissues. Study-level findings and limits: Compared with basal-like, luminal-like tumors shared significantly more repertoire with nontumor tissue. That most tumor T cells come from lymph nodes remained unproven. Tumor TCR diversity was below lymph nodes but above nontumor tissue.

The lymph nodes were axillary draining lymph nodes from breast cancer patients. Sequencing was performed on axillary lymph node tissue. This receptor was identified in a female donor with breast cancer. Some clones in this sample may be carry-over from other donors' samples.

The DNA of the CDR3 is TGCAGCGCCGCGGGGACTAGCGGGGGGCATGTCTCCTACAATGAGCAGTTCTTC. Protein product: CSAAGTSGGHVSYNEQFF. This chain links TRBV29-1 with TRBJ2-1; 15 nucleotides match TRBD2. V lost 7 bases to trimming and J lost 0 bases; unmatched junction nucleotides: 10. CDR3 length equals 18 residues. CDR1 is SQVTM, CDR2 ANQGSEA, per germline.